One TCR beta chain is described in this entry. TCRdb reprocessed the 5' RACE reads, keeping one entry per CDR3 protein, no DNA. The sample table sets out some 500,000 distinct CDR3 sequences. This sample was taken from a study of T cells expressing NK-cell markers. As for the study in general: HCMV seropositivity characterized most of the eight sequenced donors, and seronegativity one.

CDR1 and CDR2 from the germline V gene are SQVTM and ANQGSEA. This CDR3 is 11 amino acids long. The sequencing input was blood T cells: a sorted CD56 or NKG2C T cell subset, CD4+ or CD8+ T cells, or bulk PBMC T cells (not recorded which). This TCR was sampled from a woman between 45 and 65 years old in good health. V is TRBV29-1 and J is TRBJ2-7; checking the TCRdb D call of TRBD1 is not possible without DNA. CDR3 loop: CSVESSREQYF.